This TCR beta chain originates from a study of blood T cell repertoires in COVID-19. As for the study in general: COVID-19 samples, acute and convalescent, were from the United States, Italy and Spain.

This clone showed up just a few times. Original processing methods: From reference gene primer amplification, estimates of nucleated cell counts were derived. Only in-frame clones appear in the TCRdb table, and some are missing; sequencing was by immunoSEQ multiplex PCR. For V, J and clone size, that table is used; D and trimming come from the DNA. The repertoire holds 100,000 or so clones, roughly 85% seen once, with around 29% in the top ten. V was trimmed by 1 base and J by 2 bases, leaving 6 bases between them. This CDR3 has 13 amino acids. Germline values: CDR1 SQVTM, CDR2 ANQGSEA. The receptor comes from a man in his sixties or seventies with active or convalescent COVID-19. This chain links TRBV29-1 with TRBJ1-3; TRBD1 is a possible D gene (5 bases). Source material: peripheral blood. Here the CDR3 DNA reads TGCAGCGTTGAAGCGGGGGCTGGAAACACCATATATTTT. This codes for CSVEAGAGNTIYF.